Presented here are 31 T cell receptor beta chains from one specimen sequenced in a study of T-cell reconstitution after alpha-beta-depleted transplantation in children. Unique molecular identifiers were incorporated during preparation of the TCRbeta library. TCRdb reprocessed the PCR reads with MiXCR, giving one entry per CDR3 protein. The table shows 250,000 to 300,000 distinct CDR3 sequences, with about a tenth occurring only once. Sequencing used PBMCs from the stem cell graft donor, obtained from the stem cell graft. These receptors all come from a human donor who donated a stem cell graft to a child with SCID.

This clonotype has only a few counts. The chain has TRBV7-2 and TRBJ2-7; D unresolved. Germline CDR1 is SGHTA and CDR2 is FQGNSA. The CDR3 is made up of 15 amino acids. V dropped 3 bases and J dropped 0 bases, with 12 bases sitting between them. The CDR3 DNA reads as TGTGCCAGCAGCTTTTGGGGTTCGGTCTCCTACGAGCAGTACTTC. Its protein is CASSFWGSVSYEQYF.

In regard to this clonotype: A much bigger clone sits one base away, suggesting this may be a read error. It is likely a read error, because the conserved phenylalanine at the end of the CDR3 is missing. The J gene is TRBJ2-3, the V gene TRBV7-2; weak D call: TRBD2 (6 bases). Between the trimmed V and J ends, which lost 1 base and 4 bases, there was a span of 9 bases. Looked up from germline, CDR1 is SGHTA and CDR2 is FQGNSA. This CDR3 contains 14 residues. The CDR3 nucleotides are TGTGCCAGCAGCTTAGGACTAGATGCAGATACGCAGTATCTT. The encoded protein is CASSLGLDADTQYL.

The J gene is TRBJ1-1, the V gene TRBV5-1; weak D call: TRBD1 (6 bases). Trimming shortened V by 8 bases and J by 0 bases, and 20 bases separated the two germline ends. The CDR3 is 16 residues long. Germline V gene data show CDR1 as SGHRS and CDR2 as YFSETQ. The CDR3 coding sequence is TGCGCCAGTAGGGACCTAACCGGGACATTGAACACTGAAGCTTTCTTT. Its protein is CASRDLTGTLNTEAFF.

This clonotype came up many times. The rearrangement uses TRBV10-3 and TRBJ2-5; weak D call: TRBD1 (5 bases). The CDR3 extends over 15 amino acids. V was cut by 3 bases and J by 2 bases, with 13 bases left in between. Germline values: CDR1 ENHRY, CDR2 SYGVKD. The CDR3, as DNA: TGTGCCATCAGTGACAGACCAGGGAATCAAGAGACCCAGTACTTC. This sequence encodes CAISDRPGNQETQYF.

In its sample, this clonotype was seen many times. The chain combines TRBV12-3 or TRBV12-4 with TRBJ1-5, with 7 bases matching TRBD1. The J segment lost 4 bases and the V segment lost 8 bases, leaving 8 bases of the junction unmatched. The CDR3 contains 14 residues. The CDR3 sequence: CASGGTGANQPQHF. The CDR3 DNA sequence: TGTGCCAGCGGCGGCACAGGGGCAAATCAGCCCCAGCATTTT.

The rearrangement links TRBV5-5 to TRBJ2-7, with D possibly TRBD2 on 6 matching bases. Germline V CDR1 and CDR2: SGHKS, YYEKEE (reference sequence). The CDR3 length is 15 residues. Trimming stripped 2 bases from V and 3 bases from J, with 15 bases between. The CDR3 region is CASSFTAGSFYEQYF. The CDR3 nucleotides read TGTGCCAGCAGCTTTACGGCGGGGTCGTTCTACGAGCAGTACTTC.

The chain uses TRBV6-1 and TRBJ1-5; a possible D gene is TRBD1 (5 bases). Germline CDR1 reads MNHNS; CDR2 reads SASEGT. The CDR3 length is 13 residues. V gave up 8 bases and J gave up 7 bases, with 15 bases separating them. CDR3 sequence: CASRAGLGQPQHF. CDR3 bases: TGTGCCAGCCGTGCGGGGCTAGGGCAGCCCCAGCATTTT.

The rearrangement joins TRBV20-1 to TRBJ2-5, with 8 bases matching TRBD2. The germline CDR1 and CDR2 sequences are DFQATT and SNEGSKA (reference sequence). Germline trimming cut 3 bases from V and 5 bases from J; bases unmatched to any gene: 11. The CDR3 totals 15 residues. CDR3 nucleotides: TGCAGTGCTAGGGTAGCGGGGAACCCTACGGAGACCCAGTACTTC. This codes for CSARVAGNPTETQYF.

V gene TRBV29-1 combines with J gene TRBJ1-2; no clear D gene. This CDR3 is 11 amino acids long. Trimming left V 6 bases short and J 5 bases short, with 10 bases between. CDR1 is SQVTM, CDR2 ANQGSEA, per germline. The CDR3 sequence: CSVQWIYGYTF. The CDR3 coding sequence is TGCAGCGTACAGTGGATTTATGGCTACACCTTC.

The CDR3 DNA follows: TGCGCCAGCAGCGACTTTGGGGGGGCGGGGACTGAAGCTTTCTTT. Amino acids: CASSDFGGAGTEAFF. The J gene is TRBJ1-1, the V gene TRBV5-1, with a tentative D call TRBD1 (6 bases). The CDR3 has 15 amino acids. Trimming shortened V by 4 bases and J by 5 bases, and 18 bases separated the two germline ends. CDR1 SGHRS and CDR2 YFSETQ come from the germline V gene.

This clonotype was picked up a small number of times. The chain couples TRBV9 to TRBJ2-7, with TRBD1 matching over 7 bases. V dropped 3 bases and J dropped 0; count of bases not matched to a gene: 6. The germline V gene has CDR1 SGDLS and CDR2 YYNGEE. This CDR3 contains 15 residues. In DNA form, the CDR3 reads TGTGCCAGCAGCGGAACAGGGGCGAGCTCCTACGAGCAGTACTTC. It codes for CASSGTGASSYEQYF.

V usage is TRBV29-1 and J usage is TRBJ2-1; D call uncertain. Per germline, CDR1 SQVTM and CDR2 ANQGSEA. Between the trimmed V and J ends, which lost 1 base and 4 bases, there was a span of 8 bases. CDR3 length equals 13 residues. Here the CDR3 reads CSVEVLRYNEQFF. The CDR3 bases are TGCAGCGTTGAAGTGCTCCGGTACAATGAGCAGTTCTTC.

This clonotype was counted a few times. The chain is built from TRBV5-1 and TRBJ1-6; weak D call: TRBD1 (5 bases). The germline gives CDR1 SGHRS, CDR2 YFSETQ. The V gene lost 0 bases and the J gene lost 9 bases, with 10 bases spanning the gap. This CDR3 is 14 amino acids long. The CDR3 loop is CASSLEGGASPLHF. The DNA for the CDR3 is TGCGCCAGCAGCTTGGAAGGTGGGGCTTCACCCCTCCACTTT. Full variable domain (remainder filled in from reference TRBV5-1 and TRBJ1-6): KAGVTQTPRYLIKTRGQQVTLSCSPISGHRSVSWYQQTPGQGLQFLFEYFSETQRNKGNFPGRFSGRQFSNSRSEMNVSTLELGDSALYLCASSLEGGASPLHFGNGTRLTVT.

Many counts were recorded for this clonotype. The chain joins TRBV12-3 or TRBV12-4 to TRBJ1-1, with D possibly matching TRBD1 (6 bases). The CDR3 extends over 15 amino acids. V shed 2 bases and J shed 0 bases, with 10 bases lying between them. Here the CDR3 reads CASSLTGGVNTEAFF. In DNA, the CDR3 is TGTGCCAGCAGTTTAACCGGGGGCGTGAACACTGAAGCTTTCTTT.

The table lists this clonotype with many counts. The CDR3 spells CASIRDRGYEQYF. The CDR3 DNA reads as TGTGCCAGCATTAGGGACAGGGGTTACGAGCAGTACTTC. This sequence joins TRBV12-3 or TRBV12-4 and TRBJ2-7; 10 bases are shared with TRBD1. The J segment lost 4 bases and the V segment lost 7 bases, leaving 4 bases of the junction unmatched. This CDR3 is 13 amino acids long.

The chain combines TRBV10-2 with TRBJ2-6; TRBD1 matches at 7 bases. The CDR3 is 17 residues long. Germline CDR1 and CDR2: WSHSY and SAAADI. V lost 7 bases to trimming and J lost 0 bases; unmatched junction nucleotides: 9. The CDR3 DNA follows: TGCGCCAGCACCGACAGGGCATTCCCCTCTGGGGCCAACGTCCTGACTTTC. Amino acids: CASTDRAFPSGANVLTF.

The V gene is TRBV20-1, the J gene TRBJ1-2; the D is unclear. The CDR3 has 12 residues. Trimming stripped 6 bases from V and 7 bases from J, with 15 bases between. Germline V gene lookup returns CDR1 DFQATT and CDR2 SNEGSKA (reference sequence). The CDR3 region has the DNA TGCAGTGCCAGTCTCGGCAGTTCTGGCTACACCTTC. Translated: CSASLGSSGYTF.

This clonotype was detected many times. The chain employs TRBV10-3 and TRBJ2-5; 10 positions agree with TRBD2. V lost 1 base, J lost 1 base, and 3 bases stayed unmatched. This CDR3 is built from 16 residues. Per the germline V gene, CDR1 is ENHRY and CDR2 is SYGVKD. In DNA form, the CDR3 reads TGTGCCATCAGTGAGTTCAGCGGGGGGGGCCAAGAGACCCAGTACTTC. Encoded protein: CAISEFSGGGQETQYF.

The table lists this clonotype with a few counts. V and J are TRBV5-1 and TRBJ2-7; D is perhaps TRBD1 or TRBD2 (6 bases each). The CDR3 consists of 14 residues. Germline V gives CDR1 SGHRS, CDR2 YFSETQ. The V and J ends lost 4 bases and 1 base respectively, with 12 bases between them. The CDR3 protein is CASSPEGHSYEQYF. The CDR3 nucleotides read TGCGCCAGCAGCCCGGAGGGACATTCCTACGAGCAGTACTTC.

This chain links TRBV20-1 with TRBJ2-4; D possibly uses TRBD1 or TRBD2 (5 bases each). This CDR3 has 15 amino acids. Germline V gene data show CDR1 as DFQATT and CDR2 as SNEGSKA (reference sequence). Trimming left V 4 bases short and J 0 bases short, with 13 bases between. This chain's CDR3 is CSAMRGFLAKNIQYF. The CDR3 nucleotides read TGCAGTGCTATGAGGGGATTCTTAGCCAAAAACATTCAGTACTTC.

At least ten counts were recorded for this clonotype. The rearrangement uses TRBV3-1 and TRBJ2-3; 11 bases agree with TRBD2. From germline, CDR1 is LGHDT and CDR2 YNNKEL (reference sequence). Unmatched junction bases numbered 4, after V lost 6 bases and J lost 2 bases. The CDR3 runs to 15 residues. CDR3 in amino acids: CASRTSGGYTDTQYF. DNA of the CDR3: TGTGCCAGCAGAACTAGCGGGGGATACACAGATACGCAGTATTTT.

The V call is TRBV20-1, the J call TRBJ2-5; 10 bases fit TRBD2. Germline CDR1 is DFQATT and CDR2 is SNEGSKA (reference sequence). The junction had 9 bases not matched to a gene; V was cut back by 6 bases and J by 5 bases. The CDR3 contains 14 residues. DNA for the CDR3: TGCAGTGCCCTTGTAGCGGGGGGCCTGGAGACCCAGTACTTC. Its translation is CSALVAGGLETQYF.

The table lists this clonotype with a few counts. The chain is built from TRBV3-1 and TRBJ2-3; perhaps TRBD1 as D (5 bases). There are 15 residues in the CDR3. The germline gives CDR1 LGHDT, CDR2 YNNKEL (reference sequence). Trimming removed 11 bases from V and 7 bases from J, with 25 bases in between. The CDR3 DNA follows: TGTGCCTCCTGCCAAGTGGTGACTTGGACACATACGCAGTATTTT. Residues: CASCQVVTWTHTQYF.

Ten or more counts support this clonotype. V is TRBV7-9 and J is TRBJ2-3; D not certain. V was pared by 5 bases and J by 3 bases, with 12 bases between. This CDR3 comprises 14 residues. CDR1 SEHNR and CDR2 FQNEAQ come from the germline V gene (reference sequence). The CDR3: CASSPPFGTDTQYF. The CDR3 nucleotides are TGTGCCAGCAGCCCACCTTTCGGGACAGATACGCAGTATTTT.

This clonotype was detected ten times or more. This chain connects TRBV2 to TRBJ1-2; D might be TRBD1 (5 bases). This CDR3 region has 12 residues. Trimming shortened V by 3 bases and J by 7 bases, and 9 bases separated the two germline ends. Germline V CDR1 and CDR2: SNHLY, FYNNEI. The CDR3 DNA reads TGTGCCAGCAGTGAGGGACTAGGTGGCTACACCTTC. Protein product: CASSEGLGGYTF.

The rearrangement joins TRBV6-1 to TRBJ2-3, with D perhaps matching TRBD2 (7 bases). Between the trimmed V and J ends, which lost 4 bases and 3 bases, there was a span of 14 bases. Germline CDR1 is MNHNS and CDR2 is SASEGT. The CDR3 sequence is 15 residues long. The CDR3 region is CASSVGRGGTDTQYF. The CDR3 bases are TGTGCCAGCAGTGTAGGGAGGGGGGGGACAGATACGCAGTATTTT.

This clonotype was seen ten or more times. The chain recombines TRBV7-9 with TRBJ2-5, with D unclear. CDR3 length: 13 amino acids. The germline gives CDR1 SEHNR, CDR2 FQNEAQ (reference sequence). Trimming removed 2 bases at V and 0 bases at J, with 4 bases between. The CDR3 sequence: CASSLSYQETQYF. The CDR3 nucleotides read TGTGCCAGCAGCTTATCGTACCAAGAGACCCAGTACTTC. Filled out from reference TRBV7-9 and TRBJ2-5, the complete variable domain reads DTGVSQNPRHKITKRGQNVTFRCDPISEHNRLYWYRQTLGQGPEFLTYFQNEAQLEKSRLLSDRFSAERPKGSFSTLEIQRTEQGDSAMYLCASSLSYQETQYFGPGTRLLVL.

This clonotype was detected many times. The chain recombines TRBV4-2 with TRBJ2-7; tentatively, D is TRBD1 or TRBD2 (6 bases each). V was cut by 0 bases and J by 6 bases, with 15 bases left in between. The CDR3 contains 15 residues. Per germline, CDR1 LGHNA and CDR2 YNFKEQ. CDR3 coding DNA: TGTGCCAGCAGCCAAGATGGCAGGGGAGGCGGCGAGCAGTACTTC. The encoded protein is CASSQDGRGGGEQYF.

This clonotype was counted between two and nine times. V gene TRBV12-3 or TRBV12-4 combines with J gene TRBJ2-7, with a possible D match to TRBD1 (5 bases). The CDR3 contains 13 residues. Trimming took 3 bases from V and 6 from J, leaving 12 bases between them. The CDR3 spells CASSFRVQGEQYF. The CDR3 DNA is TGTGCCAGCAGTTTCAGGGTTCAGGGCGAGCAGTACTTC.

This clonotype turned up a few times. CDR3 DNA sequence: TGCAGTGCTAGACCTACAGGGCTCATCTACAATGAGCAGTTCTTC. Its translation is CSARPTGLIYNEQFF. The chain combines TRBV20-1 with TRBJ2-1; D may be TRBD1 (6 bases). The V end lost 2 bases, the J end lost 3 bases, and 14 bases lay between the germline ends. The CDR3 is 15 residues long. The V gene's germline CDR1 is DFQATT and CDR2 SNEGSKA (reference sequence).

A few counts support this clonotype. The rearrangement joins TRBV3-1 to TRBJ1-5; TRBD1 might be the D (5 bases). V lost 4 bases and J lost 1, with 11 bases in between. Germline lookup yields CDR1 LGHDT and CDR2 YNNKEL (reference sequence). CDR3 size: 15 residues. DNA for the CDR3: TGTGCCAGCAGCCCCTTGGGGGGAAGCAATCAGCCCCAGCATTTT. Translation: CASSPLGGSNQPQHF.